These 15 T cell receptor beta chains share one sample of origin, sequenced in a study of cytomegalovirus exposure and HLA in healthy donors. Primers included in the PCR were 60 Vbeta and 13 Jbeta primers. Sequencing was performed with immunoSEQ multiplex PCR; in TCRdb, only in-frame clones are kept and a portion is missing. The repertoire holds about 130,000 clones, with roughly 80% as singletons. Sample: PBMCs. These receptors were obtained from a boy aged 5-17 years in good health and CMV-seronegative.

This chain links TRBV7-9 with TRBJ1-5, with TRBD1 identical over 8 bases. V shed 5 bases, J shed 0 bases, and the junction held 6 bases outside the gene matches. The CDR3 is 16 residues long. CDR1 is SEHNR and CDR2 is FQNEAQ in the germline V gene (reference sequence). The DNA of the CDR3 is TGTGCCAGCAGCGACGACAGGGGTTATAGCAATCAGCCCCAGCATTTT. It yields the protein CASSDDRGYSNQPQHF.

The chain is built from TRBV6-4 and TRBJ1-2, with TRBD1 identical over 9 bases. CDR3 length: 17 amino acids. Germline-derived CDR1 and CDR2 are MRHNA and SNTAGT. Trimming removed 0 bases from V and 5 bases from J; junction bases left unmatched: 10. The CDR3 nucleotides read TGTGCCAGCAGTGACTCGGCTATCGGGACAGGGTTATATGGCTACACCTTC. Amino acid sequence: CASSDSAIGTGLYGYTF.

This clone was counted a few times. This chain joins TRBV7-9 and TRBJ2-7; tentative D call: TRBD1 (5 bases). V lost 8 bases and J 6 bases, leaving 14 bases between the germline ends. The CDR3 runs to 12 residues. Germline-derived CDR1 and CDR2 are SEHNR and FQNEAQ (reference sequence). In DNA, the CDR3 is TGTGCCAGCGATTTCGACAGTATCGAGCAGTACTTC. Residues: CASDFDSIEQYF.

The V and J genes are TRBV19 and TRBJ2-6; no definite D call. The CDR3 is 13 residues long. Trimming shortened V by 5 bases and J by 4 bases, and 6 bases separated the two germline ends. Germline CDR1 and CDR2: LNHDA and SQIVND (reference sequence). CDR3 amino acids: CASSVSGANVLTF. The CDR3, as DNA: TGTGCCAGTAGTGTCTCGGGGGCCAACGTCCTGACTTTC.

The gene calls are TRBV5-6 and TRBJ1-1; D not resolved. This CDR3 spans 13 amino acids. Between the trimmed V and J ends, which lost 0 bases and 5 bases, there was a span of 8 bases. CDR1 and CDR2 (germline): SGHDT, YYEEEE. DNA for the CDR3: TGTGCCAGCAGCTTGGGGGCTGGGACTGAAGCTTTCTTT. Protein sequence: CASSLGAGTEAFF.

The chain combines TRBV20-1 with TRBJ2-2, with TRBD2 as a possible D gene (6 bases). Trimming took 5 bases from V and 5 from J, leaving 6 bases between them. The CDR3 is 11 residues long. CDR1 and CDR2 from the germline V gene are DFQATT and SNEGSKA (reference sequence). The CDR3, as DNA: TGCAGTGCTCGGGGGACCGGGGAGCTGTTTTTT. As protein: CSARGTGELFF.

The chain carries TRBV7-2 and TRBJ2-5, with 9 nucleotides matching TRBD2. This CDR3 is built from 14 residues. CDR1 and CDR2 (germline): SGHTA, FQGNSA. J was trimmed by 3 bases and V by 7 bases; bases with no gene match: 6. CDR3 protein: CASTPGLAEETQYF. Here the CDR3 DNA reads TGTGCCAGCACCCCGGGACTAGCAGAAGAGACCCAGTACTTC.

The V gene is TRBV19, the J gene TRBJ1-1; unclear D gene. The CDR3 is made up of 13 amino acids. The V gene's germline CDR1 is LNHDA and CDR2 SQIVND (reference sequence). V lost 6 bases, J lost 7 bases, and 15 bases lay in between. CDR3 region: CASSYGLEYEAFF. Here the CDR3 DNA reads TGTGCCAGTAGCTACGGACTTGAGTATGAAGCTTTCTTT.

The chain has TRBV7-9 and TRBJ1-1; D is unresolved. Trimming shortened V by 6 bases and J by 4 bases, and 12 bases separated the two germline ends. Germline assignment: CDR1 SEHNR and CDR2 FQNEAQ (reference sequence). The CDR3 consists of 13 residues. The CDR3 DNA reads as TGTGCCAGCAGACAGTCGGGGTTCACTGAAGCTTTCTTT. It is translated as CASRQSGFTEAFF.

The V gene is TRBV7-2, the J gene TRBJ2-4; 8 nucleotides line up with TRBD2. Germline-derived CDR1 and CDR2 are SGHTA and FQGNSA. V trimming: 5 bases; J trimming: 0 bases; junction bases outside the gene matches: 12. The CDR3 loop spans 18 amino acids. The CDR3 DNA reads as TGTGCCAGCAGCCGTTTCTCCGGGACTAGACTAGCCAAAAACATTCAGTACTTC. Its translation: CASSRFSGTRLAKNIQYF. Filled out from reference TRBV7-2 and TRBJ2-4, the complete variable domain reads GAGVSQSPSNKVTEKGKDVELRCDPISGHTALYWYRQSLGQGLEFLIYFQGNSAPDKSGLPSDRFSAERTGGSVSTLTIQRTQQEDSAVYLCASSRFSGTRLAKNIQYFGAGTRLSVL.

The chain recombines TRBV4-1 with TRBJ2-7, with 8 positions matching TRBD2. CDR3 length: 16 residues. The trim removed 4 bases at V and 0 bases at J, leaving 8 bases unmatched. CDR1 MGHRA and CDR2 YSYEKL come from the germline V gene. CDR3 region: CASSPTIAGSSYEQYF. The CDR3 nucleotides are TGCGCCAGCAGCCCCACAATAGCGGGAAGCTCCTACGAGCAGTACTTC.

V usage is TRBV5-6 and J usage is TRBJ2-6; 10 nucleotides align to TRBD1. Unmatched junction bases numbered 11, after V lost 3 bases and J lost 2 bases. This CDR3 comprises 19 residues. Germline CDR1 and CDR2: SGHDT and YYEEEE. This CDR3 is CASSWFRDRGYTGANVLTF. The CDR3 DNA sequence: TGTGCCAGCAGCTGGTTTCGGGACAGGGGTTATACTGGGGCCAACGTCCTGACTTTC.

A few counts support this clone. V gene TRBV6-5 combines with J gene TRBJ2-2; 9 nucleotides align to TRBD2. There are 15 residues in the CDR3. Germline V gene sequence: CDR1 MNHEY, CDR2 SVGAGI. The J segment lost 7 bases and the V segment lost 6 bases, leaving 9 bases of the junction unmatched. This CDR3 reads CASRIAGAIGGELFF. CDR3 coding DNA: TGTGCCAGCAGAATAGCGGGAGCTATCGGCGGGGAGCTGTTTTTT.

The chain combines TRBV5-4 with TRBJ1-1; D might be TRBD1 (6 bases). In germline, CDR1 is SGHNT, CDR2 YYREEE (reference sequence). The V and J ends lost 2 bases and 4 bases respectively, with 12 bases between them. The CDR3 consists of 14 residues. CDR3 bases: TGTGCCAGCAGCTTCGACAGGTTTAGCACTGAAGCTTTCTTT. Its protein product is CASSFDRFSTEAFF.

The gene calls are TRBV5-4 and TRBJ2-7, with 8 bases that match TRBD1. After removal of 4 bases from V and 1 base from J, the junction contained 7 bases not matched to a gene. The CDR3 spans 15 residues. Per germline, CDR1 SGHNT and CDR2 YYREEE (reference sequence). CDR3 in amino acids: CASSRQTGESYEQYF. CDR3 nucleotide sequence: TGTGCCAGCAGCCGTCAGACAGGGGAGTCCTACGAGCAGTACTTC.